This T cell receptor beta chain was retrieved from a study of T cell responses to AZD1222 COVID-19 vaccine. The study's findings and limits: Clonal diversity was possibly underestimated, and white British individuals and females predominated among donors. Receipt of two AZD1222 doses was followed by a rise in Spike-specific TCR breadth and depth. Per reports, nearly half of all spike-specific TCRs target regions that are unmutated in variants. Spike as a whole was targeted by vaccine-associated CD4 TCRs, dominant at 160-218 and 743-854.

Only in-frame clones appear in the TCRdb table, and some are missing; sequencing was by immunoSEQ multiplex PCR. The table has under 70,000 clones, over 75% seen once. Turning to this clone: The antigen is undetermined.

The sequence was obtained from an adult in good health. The material was peripheral blood, obtained on day 0 of AZD1222 vaccination.

CDR3 protein: CASSPTDLLNQPQHF. CDR3 DNA sequence: TGTGCCAGCAGCCCAACGGACCTCTTGAATCAGCCCCAGCATTTT. The genes are TRBV5-5 and TRBJ1-5; no definite D call. V was pared by 4 bases and J by 4 bases, with 15 bases between. Germline CDR1 is SGHKS and CDR2 is YYEKEE (reference sequence). The CDR3 spans 15 residues.